This passage covers 28 T cell receptor beta chains from one sample sequenced in a study of T cells in Graves' hyperthyroidism and ophthalmopathy. RNA transcripts gave rise to amplified TCR beta CDR3 regions. The HTBI set primed first-round TCR CDR3 RT-PCR. TCRdb called the multiplex PCR reads again in MiXCR, with one record for every CDR3 protein. The data show some 720,000 distinct CDR3 sequences, roughly 15% seen once. Sequences were obtained from blood. Source of these receptors: a man between 18 and 29 years old with Graves' hyperthyroidism.

The chain has TRBV20-1 and TRBJ2-3; 9 bases align to TRBD2. Germline V gene data show CDR1 as DFQATT and CDR2 as SNEGSKA (reference sequence). This CDR3 has 19 residues. The ends lost 0 bases at V and 3 bases at J; junction bases unmatched: 16. This CDR3 is CSARDNGETSGWRTDTQYF. The CDR3 DNA sequence: TGCAGTGCTAGAGATAACGGGGAGACTAGCGGCTGGAGGACAGATACGCAGTATTTT.

This sequence joins TRBV6-5 and TRBJ2-1; possible D gene TRBD1, 6 bases. The CDR3 covers 15 residues. CDR1 is MNHEY and CDR2 is SVGAGI in the germline V gene. V lost 2 bases and J 6 bases, leaving 14 bases between the germline ends. The CDR3 loop reads CASSYTGTSPNEQFF. The DNA of the CDR3 is TGTGCCAGCAGTTACACAGGGACATCCCCCAATGAGCAGTTCTTC.

This rearrangement joins TRBV27 to TRBJ1-6; D may be TRBD1 (5 bases). V lost 5 bases and J 7 bases, leaving 15 bases between the germline ends. Germline CDR1 MNHEY, CDR2 SMNVEV (reference sequence). The CDR3 contains 15 residues. CDR3 protein: CASSPGGGVNSPLHF. The DNA of the CDR3 is TGTGCCAGCAGTCCGGGGGGAGGGGTAAATTCACCCCTCCACTTT.

The table lists this clonotype with many counts. The chain carries TRBV6-2 or TRBV6-3 and TRBJ2-1; D unclear. V was trimmed by 2 bases and J by 8 bases, leaving 13 bases between them. Germline assignment: CDR1 MNHEY and CDR2 SVGEGT. The CDR3 is 14 residues long. The CDR3 reads CASSYLTSRYEQFF. In DNA, the CDR3 is TGTGCCAGCAGTTACCTAACGTCCCGCTATGAGCAGTTCTTC.

This clonotype was counted only a few times. The genes are TRBV6-1 and TRBJ1-4; D is unclear. Per germline, CDR1 MNHNS and CDR2 SASEGT. This CDR3 has 14 amino acids. Trimming took 3 bases from V and 7 from J, leaving 12 bases between them. The CDR3 spells CASSEVGRSEKLFF. CDR3 nucleotides: TGTGCCAGCAGTGAGGTGGGAAGGTCTGAAAAACTGTTTTTT.

In regard to this clonotype: This sequence may be a read error, since a much larger clone differs from it by one base. This chain uses TRBV28 with TRBJ2-7, with TRBD1 as a possible D gene (9 bases). Germline V gene data show CDR1 as MDHEN and CDR2 as SYDVKM. Trimming took off 5 bases at V and 2 bases at J, with 34 bases between the two ends. The CDR3 loop spans 21 amino acids. The CDR3: CASSAGQGTSGVFKITYEQYF. The CDR3 DNA reads TGTGCCAGCAGTGCGGGACAGGGCACTAGCGGAGTCTTTAAAATTACCTACGAGCAGTACTTC.

This clonotype was counted many times. The chain couples TRBV29-1 to TRBJ1-1; TRBD1 is a possible D gene (6 bases). The CDR3 covers 11 residues. Trimming left V 5 bases short and J 6 bases short, with 10 bases between. Germline CDR1 is SQVTM and CDR2 is ANQGSEA. The CDR3 region is CSVRGGSEAFF. In DNA form, the CDR3 reads TGCAGCGTTCGAGGGGGGTCTGAAGCTTTCTTT.

This chain connects TRBV7-2 to TRBJ1-3; a weak D match, TRBD1 (5 bases). This CDR3 is built from 15 residues. Trimming cost V 5 bases and J 2 bases, with 13 bases left between them. Germline V lookup: CDR1 SGHTA, CDR2 FQGNSA. The CDR3 here is CASSPQGGPGNTIYF. The CDR3 DNA reads TGTGCCAGCAGCCCCCAGGGAGGACCTGGAAACACCATATATTTT.

At least ten counts were recorded for this clonotype. The chain combines TRBV7-2 with TRBJ1-6; 7 nucleotides match TRBD1. V shed 6 bases, J shed 5 bases, and the junction held 13 bases outside the gene matches. Germline V lookup: CDR1 SGHTA, CDR2 FQGNSA. There are 17 residues in the CDR3. DNA of the CDR3: TGTGCCAGCAGTTTTTCAAAGACAGGGCAGAATAATTCACCCCTCCACTTT. Its translation is CASSFSKTGQNNSPLHF. Full variable domain (rest looked up from reference TRBV7-2 and TRBJ1-6): GAGVSQSPSNKVTEKGKDVELRCDPISGHTALYWYRQSLGQGLEFLIYFQGNSAPDKSGLPSDRFSAERTGGSVSTLTIQRTQQEDSAVYLCASSFSKTGQNNSPLHFGNGTRLTVT.

This clonotype was counted ten times or more. The chain carries TRBV7-2 and TRBJ2-5, with 7 nucleotides matching TRBD1. This CDR3 contains 13 residues. In germline, CDR1 is SGHTA, CDR2 FQGNSA. The V gene end was trimmed by 5 bases and the J gene end by 5 bases; junction bases not matched to a gene: 5. The CDR3 bases are TGTGCCAGCAGCGCCGGACAGGTGGAGACCCAGTACTTC. Its translation is CASSAGQVETQYF.

J is TRBJ2-2 and V is TRBV5-5; D might be TRBD1 (5 bases). The CDR3 extends over 15 amino acids. Trimming cost V 3 bases and J 6 bases, with 15 bases left between them. CDR1 and CDR2 from the germline V gene are SGHKS and YYEKEE (reference sequence). The CDR3 DNA sequence: TGTGCCAGCAGCTGGCCCCAGGGTCGGGCCGGGGAGCTGTTTTTT. It specifies CASSWPQGRAGELFF.

As regards this clonotype: This sequence may be a read error, since a much larger clone differs from it by one base. This chain uses TRBV27 with TRBJ2-7; D uncertain. V lost 2 bases to trimming and J lost 4 bases, with 15 bases between them. Germline lookup yields CDR1 MNHEY and CDR2 SMNVEV (reference sequence). This CDR3 contains 15 residues. The CDR3 loop reads CASSLGHGRPYEQYF. In DNA form, the CDR3 reads TGTGCCAGCAGTTTAGGTCACGGACGGCCATACGAGCAGTACTTC.

The table lists this clonotype with a few counts. The rearrangement links TRBV19 to TRBJ1-5; D call uncertain. Trimming took 7 bases from V and 4 from J, leaving 26 bases between them. This CDR3 has 18 residues. Germline CDR1 LNHDA, CDR2 SQIVND (reference sequence). CDR3 in amino acids: CASTQRDPRKGRNQPQHF. DNA for the CDR3: TGTGCCAGTACCCAACGAGACCCGCGGAAGGGTCGAAATCAGCCCCAGCATTTT.

The chain recombines TRBV6-6 with TRBJ1-5; maybe TRBD1 (5 bases). Trimming shortened V by 0 bases and J by 4 bases, and 13 bases separated the two germline ends. The CDR3 extends over 16 amino acids. Germline CDR1 reads MNHNY; CDR2 reads SVGAGI (reference sequence). CDR3 in DNA: TGTGCCAGCAGTTACTCTTCCGGGACCGGTAATCAGCCCCAGCATTTT. This translates into CASSYSSGTGNQPQHF.

This clonotype was picked up many times. The CDR3 here is CASSLAANSDTEAFF. The DNA of the CDR3 is TGTGCCAGCAGCTTGGCGGCGAATTCGGACACTGAAGCTTTCTTT. The chain recombines TRBV5-8 with TRBJ1-1; no clear D. This CDR3 contains 15 residues. Looked up from germline, CDR1 is SGHTS and CDR2 is YDEGEE. V lost 0 bases and J lost 3, with 12 bases in between.

This clonotype has only a few counts. The rearrangement uses TRBV28 and TRBJ1-2; 9 nucleotides agree with TRBD1. This CDR3 contains 16 residues. The V and J ends lost 7 bases and 1 base, in that order; junction bases with no gene match: 10. The germline V gene has CDR1 MDHEN and CDR2 SYDVKM. The DNA for the CDR3 is TGTGCCAGCAACGAACAGGGGGCGCGACTTAACTATGGCTACACCTTC. Protein sequence: CASNEQGARLNYGYTF.

This clonotype appeared many times. The chain combines TRBV20-1 with TRBJ2-3, with a possible D match to TRBD2 (6 bases). CDR3 length: 10 amino acids. V lost 3 bases and J lost 12, with 10 bases in between. Germline V CDR1 and CDR2: DFQATT, SNEGSKA (reference sequence). CDR3 loop: CSAREGSQYF. Here the CDR3 DNA reads TGCAGTGCTAGGGAGGGCTCTCAGTATTTT.

The gene calls are TRBV28 and TRBJ1-3; 7 bases map to TRBD1. The CDR3 has 14 residues. The V gene end was trimmed by 5 bases and the J gene end by 8 bases; junction bases not matched to a gene: 9. In germline, CDR1 is MDHEN, CDR2 SYDVKM. The CDR3 DNA reads as TGTGCCAGCAGTCCCCCCGACAGGGCGGACACCATATATTTT. Translation gives CASSPPDRADTIYF.

This clonotype was recorded many times. J is TRBJ2-1 and V is TRBV11-3; D is perhaps TRBD2 (5 bases). The V gene's germline CDR1 is SGHNT and CDR2 YENEEA. CDR3 size: 13 residues. Trimming shortened V by 5 bases and J by 7 bases, and 12 bases separated the two germline ends. The CDR3 region has the DNA TGTGCCAGCAGCCGCGGACTCCAAAATGAGCAGTTCTTC. Protein: CASSRGLQNEQFF. Full variable domain (remainder filled in from reference TRBV11-3 and TRBJ2-1): EAGVVQSPRYKIIEKKQPVAFWCNPISGHNTLYWYLQNLGQGPELLIRYENEEAVDDSQLPKDRFSAERLKGVDSTLKIQPAELGDSAVYLCASSRGLQNEQFFGPGTRLTVL.

This clonotype was seen at least ten times. The chain employs TRBV7-8 and TRBJ2-3; 9 bases match TRBD2. V was clipped by 0 bases and J by 4 bases; unmatched bases: 5. Germline-derived CDR1 and CDR2 are SGHVS and FQNEAQ. This CDR3 contains 16 residues. In DNA form, the CDR3 reads TGTGCCAGCAGCTTAGCGGCGGGAGGGTGGGCAGATACGCAGTATTTT. It translates to CASSLAAGGWADTQYF.

The V and J genes are TRBV9 and TRBJ1-2; 9 bases line up with TRBD1. After removal of 0 bases from V and 8 bases from J, the junction contained 11 bases not matched to a gene. Germline V gives CDR1 SGDLS, CDR2 YYNGEE. The CDR3 contains 16 residues. CDR3 protein: CASSVGGTGGAGGYTF. The CDR3 bases are TGTGCCAGCAGCGTAGGAGGAACAGGGGGCGCAGGAGGCTACACCTTC.

The chain has TRBV4-3 and TRBJ2-1; TRBD1 matches 7 bases. Germline CDR1 is LGHNA and CDR2 is YSLEER. After removal of 4 bases from V and 6 bases from J, the junction contained 12 bases not matched to a gene. The CDR3 totals 16 residues. Here the CDR3 DNA reads TGCGCCAGCAGCCCTGTTCACCGGGACAGCCCCAATGAGCAGTTCTTC. Protein product: CASSPVHRDSPNEQFF.

This clonotype was detected many times. The chain links TRBV2 to TRBJ2-3, with D perhaps TRBD2 (6 bases). Germline V gene sequence: CDR1 SNHLY, CDR2 FYNNEI. V lost 7 bases and J lost 6, with 23 bases in between. The CDR3 contains 16 residues. Here the CDR3 reads CASKVPGVTRRDTQYF. CDR3 coding DNA: TGTGCCAGCAAAGTCCCGGGGGTGACCCGGCGGGATACGCAGTATTTT.

The rearrangement links TRBV27 to TRBJ1-1; D gene uncertain. The V gene's germline CDR1 is MNHEY and CDR2 SMNVEV (reference sequence). V was pared by 6 bases and J by 6 bases, with 11 bases between. The CDR3 totals 12 residues. The CDR3 nucleotides are TGTGCCAGCAGATCCGGTGGGGCTGAAGCTTTCTTT. Translating it yields CASRSGGAEAFF.

This clonotype was detected ten times or more. This chain connects TRBV6-2 or TRBV6-3 to TRBJ2-1; 13 bases match TRBD2. After removal of 6 bases from V and 1 base from J, the junction contained 12 bases not matched to a gene. This CDR3 contains 19 residues. Germline V gene sequence: CDR1 MNHEY, CDR2 SVGEGT. CDR3 in DNA: TGTGCCAGCAGCCCCACTAGCGGGAGGGTCCCTAGGTCCTACAATGAGCAGTTCTTC. Residues: CASSPTSGRVPRSYNEQFF.

This clonotype has ten or more counts. The chain combines TRBV14 with TRBJ1-1; a possible D gene is TRBD1 (6 bases). The germline V gene encodes CDR1 SGHDN and CDR2 FVKESK. V gave up 5 bases and J gave up 5 bases, with 21 bases separating them. CDR3 length: 16 residues. Written as DNA, the CDR3 is TGTGCCAGCAGCGATCGGGCAGGGGAATACTGGACTGAAGCTTTCTTT. Its protein is CASSDRAGEYWTEAFF. The full variable domain, in which reference TRBV14 and TRBJ1-1 provide the parts outside the CDR3, is EAGVTQFPSHSVIEKGQTVTLRCDPISGHDNLYWYRRVMGKEIKFLLHFVKESKQDESGMPNNRFLAERTGGTYSTLKVQPAELEDSGVYFCASSDRAGEYWTEAFFGQGTRLTVV.

This clonotype appeared many times. The rearrangement links TRBV30 to TRBJ1-1, with D possibly TRBD1 on 6 matching bases. V was cut by 3 bases and J by 5 bases, with 10 bases left in between. The CDR3 has 12 amino acids. Germline lookup yields CDR1 GTSNPN and CDR2 SVGIG (reference sequence). The CDR3: CAWSPGQTEAFF. DNA for the CDR3: TGTGCCTGGAGCCCCGGACAGACTGAAGCTTTCTTT.

This clonotype appeared a few times. The chain carries TRBV28 and TRBJ1-5; D uncertain. This CDR3 is built from 14 residues. Germline V gene sequence: CDR1 MDHEN, CDR2 SYDVKM. Between the trimmed V and J ends, which lost 3 bases and 11 bases, there was a span of 17 bases. DNA for the CDR3: TGTGCCAGCAGTTTTAGACCGACCCGCTCGGCCCAGCATTTT. Translation gives CASSFRPTRSAQHF.